Presented here are 18 T cell receptor beta chains from one specimen sequenced in a study of CD4 T cells in lung cancer. TCRdb keeps only in-frame clones here, not all; method: immunoSEQ multiplex PCR. Of some 2,000 clones in the sample, roughly 70% were seen once. PBMCs were cultured about 12 days with mutant 27-mer peptides, then restimulated with peptide-pulsed autologous B cells. The sorted cells were live T cells secreting IFNgamma after restimulation with peptide-pulsed B cells. For about 13 to 21 days, sorted cells were expanded at roughly 3 or 9 per well. Antigen specificity for these receptors is unknown. Sequenced material: a CD4+ T cell line or clone grown in culture. The receptors were sampled from a woman between 55 and 75 years old with non-small cell lung cancer. Some clones in this sample may be carry-over from other donors' samples.

V is TRBV6-5 and J is TRBJ2-5; unclear D gene. The DNA end lines up better with TRBJ2-7; the J call may be wrong. This CDR3 has 12 amino acids. Germline V lookup: CDR1 MNHEY, CDR2 SVGAGI. The CDR3 DNA reads as TGTGCCAGCAGCTCCAATCTTTACGAGCAGTACTTC. This codes for CASSSNLYEQYF.

V usage is TRBV11-3 and J usage is TRBJ2-5; tentatively, D is TRBD2 (5 bases). The V and J ends lost 5 bases and 5 bases respectively, with 12 bases between them. Per the germline V gene, CDR1 is SGHNT and CDR2 is YENEEA. The CDR3 runs to 13 residues. The CDR3 loop is CASSPRGSETQYF. The CDR3, as DNA: TGTGCCAGCAGCCCCAGAGGGAGTGAGACCCAGTACTTC.

The table lists this clone with a count of one. The CDR3, as DNA: TGTGCCAGCAGCTCCAGTAACAGCGGGGGGGGCCGTACGCAGTATTTT. Its translation: CASSSSNSGGGRTQYF. The chain employs TRBV7-2 and TRBJ2-3; TRBD2 matches at 10 bases. The germline CDR1 and CDR2 sequences are SGHTA and FQGNSA. The CDR3 has 16 amino acids. Trimming took 4 bases from V and 8 from J; bases not matched to a gene: 12.

CDR3 amino acids: CASSSTSLEGRLFF. CDR3 in DNA: TGCGCCAGCAGCTCGACGTCGCTTGAGGGTCGACTGTTTTTT. The J gene is TRBJ2-2, the V gene TRBV5-1, with a weak D call TRBD2 (5 bases). V shed 3 bases and J shed 14 bases, with 20 bases lying between them. Germline V lookup: CDR1 SGHRS, CDR2 YFSETQ. This CDR3 is built from 14 residues.

The rearrangement joins TRBV4-1 to TRBJ2-7, with unresolved D. Germline-derived CDR1 and CDR2 are MGHRA and YSYEKL. V was clipped by 0 bases and J by 7 bases, with 13 bases between them. The CDR3 contains 14 residues. CDR3 in DNA: TGCGCCAGCAGCCAAGATCATGGCCACCGGGAGCAGTACTTC. As protein: CASSQDHGHREQYF.

The rearrangement uses TRBV21-1 and TRBJ2-7. TRBV21-1 is deemed a pseudogene. The CDR3 runs to 12 residues. CDR3 protein: CASLHVLDEQYF. The DNA for the CDR3 is TGTGCCAGCCTACACGTGTTAGACGAGCAGTACTTC.

This chain connects TRBV6-1 to TRBJ2-1, with TRBD1 matching 11 bases. The germline gives CDR1 MNHNS, CDR2 SASEGT. V dropped 6 bases and J dropped 8; count of bases not matched to a gene: 9. The CDR3 is 15 residues long. The CDR3 region is CASRKGQGVVDEQFF. CDR3 DNA sequence: TGTGCCAGCAGAAAGGGACAGGGGGTTGTCGATGAGCAGTTCTTC.

V usage is TRBV29-1 and J usage is TRBJ1-5, with 7 bases fitting TRBD1. V gave up 4 bases and J gave up 2 bases; unmatched junction bases: 8. This CDR3 has 15 residues. CDR1 and CDR2 from the germline V gene are SQVTM and ANQGSEA. In DNA form, the CDR3 reads TGCAGCGTTGCCTTTACCGGGACAGGCAATCAGCCCCAGCATTTT. Translated: CSVAFTGTGNQPQHF.

This chain uses TRBV28 with TRBJ2-5, with D uncertain. The CDR3 sequence is 14 residues long. Germline V lookup: CDR1 MDHEN, CDR2 SYDVKM. The ends were cut back, 2 bases at V and 3 bases at J, with 10 bases in the middle. CDR3 sequence (DNA): TGTGCCAGCAGTTTAAAGGTGACGGAAGAGACCCAGTACTTC. Translating gives CASSLKVTEETQYF.

CDR3 DNA: TGCGCCAGCAGCCAAGTTCAGTACAATGAGCAGTTCTTC. Encoded protein: CASSQVQYNEQFF. V is TRBV4-1 and J is TRBJ2-1; no firm D call. The germline V and J ends were trimmed by 1 base and 4 bases, with 5 bases remaining between them. The CDR3 runs 13 residues. Germline loops: CDR1 MGHRA, CDR2 YSYEKL.

The chain links TRBV6-1 to TRBJ1-6, with 9 bases aligning to TRBD1. Germline lookup yields CDR1 MNHNS and CDR2 SASEGT. J lost 10 bases, V lost 3 bases, and 4 bases had no gene match. The CDR3 length is 14 residues. Here the CDR3 DNA reads TGTGCCAGCAGTGAGGGACAGGGCTGGTCACCCCTCCACTTT. Translating gives CASSEGQGWSPLHF.

The gene calls are TRBV27 and TRBJ2-7; the D gene is possibly TRBD1 (5 bases). Trimming pared 5 bases from V and 2 bases from J, leaving 10 bases between. This CDR3 contains 13 residues. CDR1 MNHEY and CDR2 SMNVEV come from the germline V gene (reference sequence). The chain's CDR3 is CASSQGFPYEQYF. The CDR3 DNA reads as TGTGCCAGCAGTCAGGGATTCCCCTACGAGCAGTACTTC.

J is TRBJ2-1 and V is TRBV7-6; 7 bases are shared with TRBD1. Germline CDR1 reads SGHVS; CDR2 reads FNYEAQ. Unmatched junction bases numbered 5, after V lost 5 bases and J lost 4 bases. The CDR3 has 14 amino acids. The CDR3 reads CASSDRDRYNEQFF. In nucleotides, the CDR3 is TGTGCCAGCAGCGACCGGGACAGATACAATGAGCAGTTCTTC. The entire variable domain, with the rest obtained from reference TRBV7-6 and TRBJ2-1, is as follows: GAGVSQSPRYKVTKRGQDVALRCDPISGHVSLYWYRQALGQGPEFLTYFNYEAQQDKSGLPNDRFSAERPEGSISTLTIQRTEQRDSAMYRCASSDRDRYNEQFFGPGTRLTVL.

The genes are TRBV6-1 and TRBJ1-4; 7 nucleotides line up with TRBD1. Unmatched junction bases numbered 7, after V lost 3 bases and J lost 6 bases. The CDR3 contains 15 residues. The germline CDR1 and CDR2 sequences are MNHNS and SASEGT. The CDR3 region has the DNA TGTGCCAGCAGTGATTACAGGGGCGAGGATGAAAAACTGTTTTTT. Protein sequence: CASSDYRGEDEKLFF.

The chain links TRBV5-8 to TRBJ2-7; 12 nucleotides match TRBD2. Trimming took 3 bases from V and 3 from J; bases not matched to a gene: 16. CDR1 is SGHTS and CDR2 is YDEGEE in the germline V gene. The length of the CDR3 is 19 residues. The CDR3 reads CASSSAGLAGITALYEQYF. The DNA for the CDR3 is TGTGCCAGCAGCTCCGCGGGACTAGCGGGCATAACGGCCCTCTACGAGCAGTACTTC.

The chain links TRBV28 to TRBJ2-3, with 9 nucleotides matching TRBD1. From germline, CDR1 is MDHEN and CDR2 SYDVKM. V was pared by 5 bases and J by 10 bases, with 13 bases of the junction left unmatched. This CDR3 spans 15 amino acids. CDR3 bases: TGTGCCAGCAGTCGGGGGACAGGGTTCGCAAGTGCGCAGTATTTT. This translates into CASSRGTGFASAQYF.

This chain uses TRBV4-3 with TRBJ2-7, with D uncertain. Trimming cost V 0 bases and J 2 bases, with 14 bases left between them. The germline V gene has CDR1 LGHNA and CDR2 YSLEER. CDR3 length: 16 residues. The CDR3 region has the DNA TGCGCCAGCAGCCAAGATCGTTCCGGCGGAGCCTACGAGCAGTACTTC. Its protein is CASSQDRSGGAYEQYF.

This chain uses TRBV5-4 with TRBJ2-7; 8 bases map to TRBD2. The CDR3 extends over 15 amino acids. J lost 2 bases, V lost 2 bases, and 6 bases had no gene match. Per germline, CDR1 SGHNT and CDR2 YYREEE (reference sequence). The CDR3 bases are TGTGCCAGCAGCTTAGGACTAGCCCGAACCTACGAGCAGTACTTC. Encoded protein: CASSLGLARTYEQYF.